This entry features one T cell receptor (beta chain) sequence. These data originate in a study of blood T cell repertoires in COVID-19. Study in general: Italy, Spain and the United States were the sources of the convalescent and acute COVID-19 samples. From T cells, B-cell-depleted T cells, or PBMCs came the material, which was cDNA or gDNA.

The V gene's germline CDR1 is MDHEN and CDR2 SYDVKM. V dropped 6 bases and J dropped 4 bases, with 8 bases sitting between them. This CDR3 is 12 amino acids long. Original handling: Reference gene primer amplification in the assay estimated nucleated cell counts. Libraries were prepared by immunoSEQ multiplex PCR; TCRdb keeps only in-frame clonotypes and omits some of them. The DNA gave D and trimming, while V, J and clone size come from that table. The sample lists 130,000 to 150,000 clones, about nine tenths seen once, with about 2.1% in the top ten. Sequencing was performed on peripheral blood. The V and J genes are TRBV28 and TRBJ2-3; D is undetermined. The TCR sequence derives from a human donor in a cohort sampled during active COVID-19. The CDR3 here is CASSPPADTQYF. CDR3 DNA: TGTGCCAGCAGCCCCCCGGCAGATACGCAGTATTTT.